These 27 T cell receptor beta chains were all obtained from the same sample, sequenced in a study of identical twins. MiXCR, applied by TCRdb to the 5' RACE reads, yields one record per CDR3 protein. There are 200,000 to 250,000 distinct CDR3 sequences in the sample; under 8.5% occur only once, and just over 14% lies in the top ten. These data were also reused for a study on T cells expressing NK-cell markers.

The sample taken for sequencing was CD8+ T cells sorted from blood. Receptor source: a woman aged 18-29 years in good health.

The rearrangement links TRBV6-1 to TRBJ2-7; D not certain. CDR3 length equals 14 residues. Per the germline V gene, CDR1 is MNHNS and CDR2 is SASEGT. Trimming took off 6 bases at V and 2 bases at J, with 14 bases between the two ends. CDR3 sequence: CASSPARTAYEQYF. CDR3 bases: TGTGCCAGCAGCCCGGCCCGGACGGCCTACGAGCAGTACTTC.

This chain joins TRBV6-2 or TRBV6-3 and TRBJ2-2; no firm D call. The CDR3 has 18 residues. The germline gives CDR1 MNHEY, CDR2 SVGEGT. Trimming took 7 bases from V and 2 from J, leaving 23 bases between them. CDR3 sequence (DNA): TGTGCCAGCAATTTCCACCTAATGAGATTCCGTAACACCGGGGAGCTGTTTTTT. This gives the protein CASNFHLMRFRNTGELFF.

The chain has TRBV5-8 and TRBJ2-1; unclear D gene. CDR3 length: 15 amino acids. The V end was cut by 4 bases, the J end by 8 bases, with 19 bases between. Germline assignment: CDR1 SGHTS and CDR2 YDEGEE. CDR3 loop: CASSQTDGYRHEQFF. The CDR3 DNA follows: TGTGCCAGCAGCCAAACGGACGGATATAGGCATGAGCAGTTCTTC.

The sample holds many counts of this clonotype. The rearrangement uses TRBV3-1 and TRBJ2-7; possibly TRBD1 for D (6 bases). V dropped 0 bases and J dropped 6 bases, with 6 bases sitting between them. CDR3 size: 12 residues. Germline CDR1 LGHDT, CDR2 YNNKEL (reference sequence). The CDR3 reads CASSQDRGEQYF. CDR3 bases: TGTGCCAGCAGCCAAGACAGGGGCGAGCAGTACTTC.

This clonotype was recorded a few times. This chain joins TRBV20-1 and TRBJ1-2, with a weak D call TRBD1 (5 bases). The CDR3 length is 13 residues. V dropped 6 bases and J dropped 4 bases, with 15 bases sitting between them. The germline V gene has CDR1 DFQATT and CDR2 SNEGSKA (reference sequence). The CDR3 DNA is TGCAGTGCCCCAGCGACAGAGATCTATGGCTACACCTTC. Amino acids: CSAPATEIYGYTF.

Regarding this clonotype: With a much larger clone just one base away, this may be a read error. The chain uses TRBV6-5 and TRBJ1-1; the D is unclear. The CDR3 extends over 13 amino acids. The V gene lost 3 bases and the J gene lost 0 bases, with 5 bases spanning the gap. Germline CDR1 MNHEY, CDR2 SVGAGI. CDR3 in amino acids: CASSYGMNTEAFF. As DNA, the CDR3 is TGTGCCAGCAGTTATGGGATGAACACTGAAGCTTTCTTT.

The J gene is TRBJ2-7, the V gene TRBV7-6; D perhaps matches TRBD2 (7 bases). Trimming removed 5 bases from V and 3 bases from J, with 14 bases in between. The CDR3 sequence is 14 residues long. In germline, CDR1 is SGHVS, CDR2 FNYEAQ. The chain's CDR3 is CASSRGEGVYEQYF. As DNA, the CDR3 is TGTGCCAGCAGCCGGGGGGAGGGGGTCTACGAGCAGTACTTC. Full variable domain (rest looked up from reference TRBV7-6 and TRBJ2-7): GAGVSQSPRYKVTKRGQDVALRCDPISGHVSLYWYRQALGQGPEFLTYFNYEAQQDKSGLPNDRFSAERPEGSISTLTIQRTEQRDSAMYRCASSRGEGVYEQYFGPGTRLTVT.

This clonotype has a handful of counts. The chain links TRBV3-1 to TRBJ1-1; D remains unclear. V dropped 7 bases and J dropped 6 bases, with 18 bases sitting between them. CDR1 is LGHDT, CDR2 YNNKEL, per germline (reference sequence). The CDR3 is 14 amino acids. The DNA of the CDR3 is TGTGCCAGCACCACAGAAGGTGCGCCCGCTGAAGCTTTCTTT. Its translation: CASTTEGAPAEAFF.

This clonotype was seen more than once but under ten times. The chain recombines TRBV9 with TRBJ2-6; D might be TRBD1 or TRBD2, each matching 6 bases. Trimming removed 0 bases at V and 0 bases at J, with 10 bases between. Germline loops: CDR1 SGDLS, CDR2 YYNGEE. The CDR3 is 17 residues long. CDR3 amino acids: CASSVEEGGSGANVLTF. As DNA, the CDR3 is TGTGCCAGCAGCGTAGAAGAGGGGGGCTCTGGGGCCAACGTCCTGACTTTC.

This clonotype has a count of ten or more. The chain has TRBV2 and TRBJ1-1; weak D call: TRBD1 (5 bases). There are 14 residues in the CDR3. Between the trimmed V and J ends, which lost 8 bases and 6 bases, there was a span of 19 bases. Looked up from germline, CDR1 is SNHLY and CDR2 is FYNNEI. For the CDR3, the DNA is TGTGCCAGCGGCCCCGGACAAGGAATGCCTGAAGCTTTCTTT. Translated: CASGPGQGMPEAFF.

The sample holds many counts of this clonotype. The J gene is TRBJ1-1, the V gene TRBV5-1, with 10 bases identical to TRBD1. This CDR3 region has 16 residues. CDR1 SGHRS and CDR2 YFSETQ come from the germline V gene. After removal of 7 bases from V and 4 bases from J, the junction contained 13 bases not matched to a gene. This CDR3 reads CASAAGTGALGTEAFF. The CDR3 DNA is TGCGCCAGCGCTGCCGGGACAGGGGCGTTGGGCACTGAAGCTTTCTTT.

There are many counts of this clonotype. V is TRBV7-9 and J is TRBJ2-7; 11 bases agree with TRBD2. Unmatched junction bases numbered 8, after V lost 7 bases and J lost 6 bases. Germline V gives CDR1 SEHNR, CDR2 FQNEAQ (reference sequence). The CDR3 contains 14 residues. The CDR3 reads CASTPASGGSEQYF. Written as DNA, the CDR3 is TGTGCCAGCACCCCAGCTAGCGGGGGGTCCGAGCAGTACTTC.

The V call is TRBV7-9, the J call TRBJ2-5; no clear D. There are 14 residues in the CDR3. Trimming shortened V by 0 bases and J by 5 bases, and 10 bases separated the two germline ends. Germline V gives CDR1 SEHNR, CDR2 FQNEAQ (reference sequence). The DNA of the CDR3 is TGTGCCAGCAGCTTAGCAGATGAGATCGAGACCCAGTACTTC. The encoded protein is CASSLADEIETQYF.

CDR3 DNA sequence: TGTGCCAGCAGCGTAGGGGGCGGGGGCTACAATGAGCAGTTCTTC. It specifies CASSVGGGGYNEQFF. The chain links TRBV9 to TRBJ2-1, with TRBD2 matching 7 bases. V lost 0 bases to trimming and J lost 3 bases; unmatched junction nucleotides: 3. Per the germline V gene, CDR1 is SGDLS and CDR2 is YYNGEE. The CDR3 totals 15 residues.

This sequence joins TRBV12-3 or TRBV12-4 and TRBJ1-3, with D possibly matching TRBD1 (5 bases). The CDR3 totals 14 residues. V was trimmed by 6 bases and J by 3 bases, leaving 12 bases between them. CDR3 residues: CASRGVGSGNTIYF. The CDR3 DNA reads TGTGCCAGCAGGGGGGTTGGCAGTGGAAACACCATATATTTT.

This clonotype was counted ten times or more. The V and J genes are TRBV9 and TRBJ2-1, with 8 bases fitting TRBD2. After removal of 4 bases from V and 2 bases from J, the junction contained 11 bases not matched to a gene. The length of the CDR3 is 17 residues. Germline CDR1 SGDLS, CDR2 YYNGEE. CDR3 DNA sequence: TGTGCCAGCAGCCCATGGTCTAGCGGGTCCACCTACAATGAGCAGTTCTTC. As protein: CASSPWSSGSTYNEQFF. Variable domain in full (rest from reference TRBV9 and TRBJ2-1): DSGVTQTPKHLITATGQRVTLRCSPRSGDLSVYWYQQSLDQGLQFLIQYYNGEERAKGNILERFSAQQFPDLHSELNLSSLELGDSALYFCASSPWSSGSTYNEQFFGPGTRLTVL.

The genes are TRBV3-1 and TRBJ2-1; TRBD1 matches 9 bases. Germline V lookup: CDR1 LGHDT, CDR2 YNNKEL (reference sequence). The CDR3 length is 18 residues. V was pared by 11 bases and J by 0 bases, with 17 bases of the junction left unmatched. The CDR3 region is CASTKDHRGRSSYNEQFF. CDR3 in DNA: TGTGCCTCCACCAAGGACCACAGGGGGCGCAGCTCCTACAATGAGCAGTTCTTC.

This clonotype was observed many times. The chain links TRBV11-2 to TRBJ2-1; the match to TRBD2 covers 8 bases. V lost 1 base to trimming and J lost 9 bases; unmatched junction nucleotides: 2. Germline V lookup: CDR1 SGHAT, CDR2 FQNNGV. The CDR3 sequence is 13 residues long. This chain's CDR3 is CASSLGSGSEQFF. As DNA, the CDR3 is TGTGCCAGCAGCTTAGGGAGCGGGAGTGAGCAGTTCTTC.

Ten or more counts support this clonotype. The V gene is TRBV5-1, the J gene TRBJ2-7; unclear D gene. Trimming stripped 0 bases from V and 0 bases from J, with 13 bases between. The CDR3 is 16 residues long. Germline CDR1 reads SGHRS; CDR2 reads YFSETQ. In nucleotides, the CDR3 is TGCGCCAGCAGCTTGGATATGGGTTGGAGCTCCTACGAGCAGTACTTC. The encoded protein is CASSLDMGWSSYEQYF.

This clonotype was recorded a few times. The V and J genes are TRBV4-1 and TRBJ2-5, with D tentatively TRBD1 (5 bases). CDR3 length: 14 amino acids. Trimming shortened V by 3 bases and J by 2 bases, and 10 bases separated the two germline ends. Germline V gives CDR1 MGHRA, CDR2 YSYEKL. CDR3: CASSQADSQETQYF. The CDR3 nucleotides read TGCGCCAGCAGCCAGGCCGACAGTCAAGAGACCCAGTACTTC.

This chain joins TRBV29-1 and TRBJ1-1; possible D gene TRBD1, 6 bases. CDR3 size: 12 residues. Germline-derived CDR1 and CDR2 are SQVTM and ANQGSEA. V lost 6 bases and J 5 bases, leaving 13 bases between the germline ends. In nucleotides, the CDR3 is TGCAGCGTCCAGGGGATTGATACTGAAGCTTTCTTT. Translating it yields CSVQGIDTEAFF.

This clonotype was observed a few times. This chain's CDR3 is CSASRTVNPSTEAFF. In DNA form, the CDR3 reads TGCAGTGCTAGTAGAACGGTGAACCCCAGCACTGAAGCTTTCTTT. The rearrangement joins TRBV20-1 to TRBJ1-1; D gene ambiguous. Germline CDR1 reads DFQATT; CDR2 reads SNEGSKA (reference sequence). With 3 bases removed from V and 4 bases from J, the gap between germline ends came to 18 bases. This CDR3 contains 15 residues.

This clonotype was seen repeatedly, ten times or more. This sequence joins TRBV9 and TRBJ2-1; D is possibly TRBD1 (6 bases). The CDR3 loop spans 20 amino acids. Trimming cost V 0 bases and J 0 bases, with 22 bases left between them. Germline-derived CDR1 and CDR2 are SGDLS and YYNGEE. The CDR3 loop reads CASSVAELSGTRSSYNEQFF. The CDR3 DNA is TGTGCCAGCAGCGTAGCCGAATTGTCCGGGACAAGAAGCTCCTACAATGAGCAGTTCTTC.

This clonotype was counted only a few times. This chain joins TRBV20-1 and TRBJ1-1; tentatively, D is TRBD1 (5 bases). The V gene's germline CDR1 is DFQATT and CDR2 SNEGSKA (reference sequence). V was shortened by 1 base and J by 3 bases, with 15 bases between the two germline ends. This CDR3 spans 15 amino acids. The CDR3 loop reads CSARGIFDSDTEAFF. The CDR3 nucleotides are TGCAGTGCTAGAGGGATCTTTGACAGCGACACTGAAGCTTTCTTT.

This clonotype was counted many times. This chain connects TRBV5-6 to TRBJ2-7; TRBD2 is a possible D gene (5 bases). Deletions cut 4 bases from V and 3 bases from J, with 17 bases between. This CDR3 is built from 15 residues. The germline CDR1 and CDR2 sequences are SGHDT and YYEEEE. Written as DNA, the CDR3 is TGTGCCAGCAGCCAACCCCCGAGAGGGTTCTACGAGCAGTACTTC. This sequence encodes CASSQPPRGFYEQYF.

The chain combines TRBV29-1 with TRBJ2-7; either TRBD1 or TRBD2 may supply D (5 bases each). CDR3 length: 13 amino acids. CDR1 is SQVTM, CDR2 ANQGSEA, per germline. V was cut by 7 bases and J by 7 bases, with 20 bases left in between. The CDR3 DNA reads TGCAGCGCCGGGGACGGTGGTTCTTGGGAGCAGTACTTC. It specifies CSAGDGGSWEQYF.

The CDR3 sequence is CASSTDRGSYNEQFF. The CDR3 DNA sequence: TGTGCCAGCAGCACTGACAGGGGGTCCTACAATGAGCAGTTCTTC. The rearrangement links TRBV9 to TRBJ2-1; TRBD1 aligns across 9 bases. The CDR3 has 15 amino acids. Germline CDR1 SGDLS, CDR2 YYNGEE. The V segment lost 4 bases and the J segment 1 base; nucleotides outside the gene matches: 3.